This T cell receptor beta chain was observed in a study of OX40 agonist ivuxolimab in advanced cancers. As for the study in general: The patients received ivuxolimab by intravenous route every 2 weeks at 0.01 to 10 mg/kg.

V lost 6 bases, J lost 0 bases, and 8 bases lay in between. CDR3 length: 13 residues. Germline V gene data show CDR1 as MDHEN and CDR2 as SYDVKM. The repertoire was sequenced with immunoSEQ multiplex PCR; TCRdb's copy has only in-frame clones and lacks some. The profile shows more than 85,000 clones, about nine tenths of them singletons. Source: CD4+ or CD8+ T cells sorted from blood, taken in a trial of the OX40 agonist ivuxolimab. This chain links TRBV28 with TRBJ1-1, with D uncertain. The receptor comes from an adult with an advanced solid tumor such as melanoma, head and neck, liver or kidney cancer. In DNA, the CDR3 is TGTGCCAGCAGCCTTCCTTTGAACACTGAAGCTTTCTTT. This sequence encodes CASSLPLNTEAFF.